The 30 T cell receptor beta chains reported below all come from one sample, sequenced in a study of shared clonotypes between healthy human individuals. The method was immunoSEQ multiplex PCR; TCRdb's version includes in-frame clones alone and lacks a portion of them. The table records about 510,000 clones, 95% to 97% of them present only once. The material sequenced was naive CD4+ T cells sorted from blood. Subset specified: CD45RA+ positively selected. These receptors were collected from a woman in her 30s in good health.

The gene calls are TRBV7-6 and TRBJ2-5; 9 positions match TRBD1. Germline assignment: CDR1 SGHVS and CDR2 FNYEAQ. The length of the CDR3 is 16 residues. Unmatched junction bases numbered 8, after V lost 5 bases and J lost 1 base. CDR3 bases: TGTGCCAGCAGCCTAGGGACAGGGTCAAGCCAAGAGACCCAGTACTTC. Its translation is CASSLGTGSSQETQYF.

The chain employs TRBV6-5 and TRBJ2-5; D unresolved. CDR3 length equals 12 residues. Germline loops: CDR1 MNHEY, CDR2 SVGAGI. Trimming left V 2 bases short and J 3 bases short, with 4 bases between. The CDR3 DNA follows: TGTGCCAGCAGTTACGGTGAAGAGACCCAGTACTTC. It encodes CASSYGEETQYF.

This chain connects TRBV29-1 to TRBJ1-1; D not certain. The CDR3 loop spans 11 amino acids. Germline CDR1 and CDR2: SQVTM and ANQGSEA. V lost 5 bases and J lost 1, with 5 bases in between. In DNA form, the CDR3 reads TGCAGCGTTTCATGGAACACTGAAGCTTTCTTT. Residues: CSVSWNTEAFF.

The chain carries TRBV28 and TRBJ2-1, with D possibly matching TRBD1 (5 bases). This CDR3 has 12 amino acids. The V end was cut by 4 bases, the J end by 8 bases, with 9 bases between. Germline V gene data show CDR1 as MDHEN and CDR2 as SYDVKM. CDR3 loop: CASSSRVHEQFF. The DNA of the CDR3 is TGTGCCAGCAGTTCCAGGGTTCATGAGCAGTTCTTC.

The chain links TRBV27 to TRBJ2-2; D not certain. CDR1 is MNHEY, CDR2 SMNVEV, per germline (reference sequence). V was shortened by 7 bases and J by 0 bases, with 12 bases between the two germline ends. The CDR3 spans 15 residues. The CDR3 is CASKWIKTNTGELFF. Here the CDR3 DNA reads TGTGCCAGCAAGTGGATAAAGACGAACACCGGGGAGCTGTTTTTT.

This chain links TRBV5-1 with TRBJ2-7, with 12 bases matching TRBD1. This CDR3 spans 15 amino acids. V dropped 4 bases and J dropped 6; count of bases not matched to a gene: 8. Germline CDR1 SGHRS, CDR2 YFSETQ. CDR3 coding DNA: TGCGCCAGCAGCACGGGGACAGGGGGCCCGCTCGAGCAGTACTTC. It is translated as CASSTGTGGPLEQYF.

This rearrangement joins TRBV18 to TRBJ2-5, with a weak D call TRBD1 (5 bases). The assigned J gene may be wrong: the sequence end matches TRBJ2-7 better. From germline, CDR1 is KGHSH and CDR2 LQKENI. The CDR3 sequence is 13 residues long. In DNA, the CDR3 is TGTGCCACCCGAAACAGGTTCACCTACGAGCAGTACTTC. Its translation is CATRNRFTYEQYF.

V and J are TRBV21-1 and TRBJ2-5; TRBD2 is the table's D call, not checked against the DNA. TRBV21-1 is a pseudogene segment. This CDR3 has 16 residues. In nucleotides, the CDR3 is TGTGCCAGCAGCAAAGTAGCGCGGGAGTCCGTTGAGACCCAGTACTTC. Translated: CASSKVARESVETQYF.

The J gene is TRBJ2-7, the V gene TRBV7-3, with 7 bases identical to TRBD2. There are 13 residues in the CDR3. Looked up from germline, CDR1 is SGHTA and CDR2 is FQGTGA. Trimming took 5 bases from V and 1 from J; bases not matched to a gene: 2. The CDR3 is CASSRDYSYEQYF. The DNA of the CDR3 is TGTGCCAGCAGCCGGGACTATTCCTACGAGCAGTACTTC.

This clone has only one observation. The chain employs TRBV14 and TRBJ2-7; 13 bases map to TRBD2. J was trimmed by 6 bases and V by 4 bases; bases with no gene match: 18. CDR1 and CDR2 from the germline V gene are SGHDN and FVKESK. This CDR3 contains 19 residues. The CDR3 region is CASSPLAGGFHLPLCEQYF. Here the CDR3 DNA reads TGTGCCAGCAGCCCACTAGCGGGGGGGTTCCACTTGCCACTTTGCGAGCAGTACTTC.

The genes are TRBV7-9 and TRBJ2-1, with 10 bases lining up with TRBD1. CDR1 is SEHNR, CDR2 FQNEAQ, per germline (reference sequence). The J segment lost 9 bases and the V segment lost 3 bases, leaving 14 bases of the junction unmatched. The CDR3 covers 17 residues. The CDR3 region is CASSFWYRTGGFTEQFF. CDR3 sequence (DNA): TGTGCCAGCAGCTTTTGGTATCGGACAGGGGGATTCACTGAGCAGTTCTTC. The whole variable domain, remainder taken from reference TRBV7-9 and TRBJ2-1, is DTGVSQNPRHKITKRGQNVTFRCDPISEHNRLYWYRQTLGQGPEFLTYFQNEAQLEKSRLLSDRFSAERPKGSFSTLEIQRTEQGDSAMYLCASSFWYRTGGFTEQFFGPGTRLTVL.

This sequence joins TRBV5-1 and TRBJ2-2; 9 positions match TRBD1. The CDR3 contains 17 residues. Germline V gene lookup returns CDR1 SGHRS and CDR2 YFSETQ. V gave up 4 bases and J gave up 5 bases; unmatched junction bases: 12. The CDR3 DNA follows: TGCGCCAGCAGCAGACACTCCGGGACAGGGAGTACCGGGGAGCTGTTTTTT. Protein product: CASSRHSGTGSTGELFF.

This clone came up once. The rearrangement links TRBV6-1 to TRBJ1-3, with D perhaps matching TRBD1 (6 bases). The germline CDR1 and CDR2 sequences are MNHNS and SASEGT. The CDR3 is 16 amino acids. Trimming pared 4 bases from V and 2 bases from J, leaving 15 bases between. The CDR3 DNA follows: TGTGCCAGCAGTGTGAACGGGGGGCTCGCTGGAAACACCATATATTTT. This gives the protein CASSVNGGLAGNTIYF.

This chain joins TRBV9 and TRBJ2-6; D possibly corresponds to TRBD1 (5 bases). CDR3 length equals 16 residues. V was clipped by 0 bases and J by 4 bases, with 11 bases between them. In germline, CDR1 is SGDLS, CDR2 YYNGEE. CDR3 nucleotides: TGTGCCAGCAGCGTAGGATGGGGCGCCGGGGCCAACGTCCTGACTTTC. Its translation is CASSVGWGAGANVLTF.

This clone was seen a handful of times. The V call is TRBV30, the J call TRBJ1-3; D is uncertain. The CDR3 is made up of 12 amino acids. The V gene lost 7 bases and the J gene lost 0 bases, with 7 bases spanning the gap. From germline, CDR1 is GTSNPN and CDR2 SVGIG (reference sequence). The CDR3 protein is CASTHSGNTIYF. In DNA, the CDR3 is TGTGCCTCGACACACTCTGGAAACACCATATATTTT.

Concerning this clone itself: Other DNA sequences in the sample encode the same CDR3. The gene calls are TRBV6-6 and TRBJ2-7; no definite D call. The CDR3 spans 13 residues. V was cut by 0 bases and J by 0 bases, with 3 bases left in between. In germline, CDR1 is MNHNY, CDR2 SVGAGI (reference sequence). Written as DNA, the CDR3 is TGTGCCAGCAGTTACTCAGGCTCCTACGAGCAGTACTTC. Encoded protein: CASSYSGSYEQYF.

J is TRBJ2-7 and V is TRBV7-3; 8 bases are shared with TRBD1. The V and J ends lost 5 bases and 4 bases, in that order; junction bases with no gene match: 7. The CDR3 covers 14 residues. Germline CDR1 SGHTA, CDR2 FQGTGA. The CDR3 sequence is CASSPTGAVYEQYF. Here the CDR3 DNA reads TGTGCCAGCAGCCCGACAGGGGCCGTGTACGAGCAGTACTTC.

The V call is TRBV7-2, the J call TRBJ2-3, with D tentatively TRBD2 (5 bases). CDR3 length equals 15 residues. In germline, CDR1 is SGHTA, CDR2 FQGNSA. V was pared by 1 base and J by 4 bases, with 12 bases between. For the CDR3, the DNA is TGTGCCAGCAGCTTAGAAGCTGGTAGCGCAGATACGCAGTATTTT. Residues: CASSLEAGSADTQYF.

This sequence joins TRBV30 and TRBJ1-2; D gene uncertain. Trimming shortened V by 2 bases and J by 1 base, and 8 bases separated the two germline ends. In germline, CDR1 is GTSNPN, CDR2 SVGIG (reference sequence). The CDR3 spans 13 residues. CDR3 residues: CAWSTWGNYGYTF. CDR3 sequence (DNA): TGTGCCTGGAGTACCTGGGGTAACTATGGCTACACCTTC.

V and J are TRBV28 and TRBJ1-3, with no clear D. CDR1 MDHEN and CDR2 SYDVKM come from the germline V gene. The CDR3 is 14 amino acids. Trimming cost V 6 bases and J 4 bases, with 13 bases left between them. This chain's CDR3 is CASSRRDRGNTIYF. The CDR3 region has the DNA TGTGCCAGCAGCCGGAGGGATAGGGGAAACACCATATATTTT.

The chain employs TRBV30 and TRBJ2-1, with 7 bases lining up with TRBD2. The V and J ends lost 0 bases and 8 bases, in that order; junction bases with no gene match: 7. The CDR3 length is 14 residues. The germline V gene has CDR1 GTSNPN and CDR2 SVGIG (reference sequence). In nucleotides, the CDR3 is TGTGCCTGGAGTGTAGGGACTACACGCGATGAGCAGTTCTTC. It codes for CAWSVGTTRDEQFF.

The rearrangement joins TRBV6-1 to TRBJ1-1; D is unresolved. Trimming removed 7 bases from V and 4 bases from J, with 13 bases in between. Germline CDR1 and CDR2: MNHNS and SASEGT. The CDR3 has 13 amino acids. The CDR3: CASTGTGGTEAFF. The DNA of the CDR3 is TGTGCCAGCACCGGAACGGGTGGCACTGAAGCTTTCTTT.

J is TRBJ1-5 and V is TRBV19; D unclear. Per germline, CDR1 LNHDA and CDR2 SQIVND (reference sequence). This CDR3 is built from 15 residues. The V end lost 3 bases, the J end lost 3 bases, and 12 bases lay between the germline ends. In DNA form, the CDR3 reads TGTGCCAGTAGTATCCGACGCTCTCTCAATCAGCCCCAGCATTTT. This translates into CASSIRRSLNQPQHF.

The chain employs TRBV6-6 and TRBJ1-4; D is uncertain. Germline V gives CDR1 MNHNY, CDR2 SVGAGI (reference sequence). The length of the CDR3 is 15 residues. V shed 6 bases and J shed 7 bases, with 18 bases lying between them. CDR3 region: CASRRPEGVREKLFF. CDR3 DNA sequence: TGTGCCAGCAGACGACCGGAGGGCGTCCGTGAAAAACTGTTTTTT.

The gene calls are TRBV2 and TRBJ2-4; 7 bases map to TRBD1. CDR1 and CDR2 (germline): SNHLY, FYNNEI. This CDR3 contains 15 residues. J gave up 2 bases and V 6 bases, and 7 bases lay outside the gene matches. The chain's CDR3 is CASSQRQGPKNIQYF. The CDR3 DNA is TGTGCCAGCAGCCAGCGACAGGGACCCAAAAACATTCAGTACTTC.

The J gene is TRBJ2-3, the V gene TRBV11-2, with 9 bases identical to TRBD1. Losses at the gene ends were 5 bases for V and 2 bases for J; bases not matched to a gene: 5. The CDR3 runs to 15 residues. The V gene's germline CDR1 is SGHAT and CDR2 FQNNGV. The CDR3 sequence: CASSGTGWPTDTQYF. The CDR3 nucleotides read TGTGCCAGCAGCGGGACAGGGTGGCCCACAGATACGCAGTATTTT.

This rearrangement joins TRBV18 to TRBJ2-7; 10 bases align to TRBD2. The CDR3 runs to 13 residues. The germline gives CDR1 KGHSH, CDR2 LQKENI. V lost 2 bases and J lost 8; bases outside the gene matches: 3. CDR3 nucleotides: TGTGCCAGCTCACCAGGGACTAGCGAACAGCAGTACTTC. Residues: CASSPGTSEQQYF.

The chain is built from TRBV29-1 and TRBJ1-1; D gene unclear. CDR3 length: 13 amino acids. V lost 1 base and J 1 base, leaving 7 bases between the germline ends. Per the germline V gene, CDR1 is SQVTM and CDR2 is ANQGSEA. CDR3 in amino acids: CSVEVHPNTEAFF. The CDR3 DNA reads TGCAGCGTTGAAGTACACCCGAACACTGAAGCTTTCTTT.

The chain combines TRBV19 with TRBJ1-1, with 7 bases that match TRBD1. CDR3 size: 15 residues. Germline V gene lookup returns CDR1 LNHDA and CDR2 SQIVND (reference sequence). V shed 8 bases, J shed 3 bases, and the junction held 12 bases outside the gene matches. The CDR3 nucleotides are TGTGCCAGTGCCGTGATGGCAGGGGGGGACACTGAAGCTTTCTTT. It translates to CASAVMAGGDTEAFF.

This clone was picked up one time. This chain joins TRBV27 and TRBJ2-3; TRBD2 matches 11 bases. Germline V gene sequence: CDR1 MNHEY, CDR2 SMNVEV (reference sequence). CDR3 length: 16 amino acids. V was clipped by 4 bases and J by 1 base; unmatched bases: 4. The CDR3, as DNA: TGTGCCAGCAGTTCTACTAGCGGGAGCGGCACAGATACGCAGTATTTT. Its protein is CASSSTSGSGTDTQYF.